This TCR beta chain was retrieved from a study of T-cell memory formation after mild COVID-19. Findings and limits, study-wide: Cross-reactive memory apparently joined, as some responding clones appeared in pre-infection memory.

This clonotype was picked up a small number of times. Antigen specificity is unknown. UMIs and sample barcodes were carried by the TCR alpha and TCR beta cDNA libraries that 5'RACE produced using constant-segment primers. MiXCR, run by TCRdb on the 5' RACE reads, gives a single entry per CDR3 protein. This table holds approximately 570,000 distinct CDR3 sequences, 15% to 20% found once. This receptor was obtained from an adult woman who had mild COVID-19 (a few samples of this study predate the infection). Cell type and time point are not known. Source material: PBMCs or a T cell subset sorted from them (not recorded which).

In nucleotides, the CDR3 is TGTGCCAGCAGAGATAACAGGGAGCAGTTCTTC. Amino acid sequence: CASRDNREQFF. The chain recombines TRBV28 with TRBJ2-1, with D possibly TRBD1 on 5 matching bases. The CDR3 sequence is 11 residues long. Per germline, CDR1 MDHEN and CDR2 SYDVKM. The V end was cut by 6 bases, the J end by 10 bases, with 10 bases between.